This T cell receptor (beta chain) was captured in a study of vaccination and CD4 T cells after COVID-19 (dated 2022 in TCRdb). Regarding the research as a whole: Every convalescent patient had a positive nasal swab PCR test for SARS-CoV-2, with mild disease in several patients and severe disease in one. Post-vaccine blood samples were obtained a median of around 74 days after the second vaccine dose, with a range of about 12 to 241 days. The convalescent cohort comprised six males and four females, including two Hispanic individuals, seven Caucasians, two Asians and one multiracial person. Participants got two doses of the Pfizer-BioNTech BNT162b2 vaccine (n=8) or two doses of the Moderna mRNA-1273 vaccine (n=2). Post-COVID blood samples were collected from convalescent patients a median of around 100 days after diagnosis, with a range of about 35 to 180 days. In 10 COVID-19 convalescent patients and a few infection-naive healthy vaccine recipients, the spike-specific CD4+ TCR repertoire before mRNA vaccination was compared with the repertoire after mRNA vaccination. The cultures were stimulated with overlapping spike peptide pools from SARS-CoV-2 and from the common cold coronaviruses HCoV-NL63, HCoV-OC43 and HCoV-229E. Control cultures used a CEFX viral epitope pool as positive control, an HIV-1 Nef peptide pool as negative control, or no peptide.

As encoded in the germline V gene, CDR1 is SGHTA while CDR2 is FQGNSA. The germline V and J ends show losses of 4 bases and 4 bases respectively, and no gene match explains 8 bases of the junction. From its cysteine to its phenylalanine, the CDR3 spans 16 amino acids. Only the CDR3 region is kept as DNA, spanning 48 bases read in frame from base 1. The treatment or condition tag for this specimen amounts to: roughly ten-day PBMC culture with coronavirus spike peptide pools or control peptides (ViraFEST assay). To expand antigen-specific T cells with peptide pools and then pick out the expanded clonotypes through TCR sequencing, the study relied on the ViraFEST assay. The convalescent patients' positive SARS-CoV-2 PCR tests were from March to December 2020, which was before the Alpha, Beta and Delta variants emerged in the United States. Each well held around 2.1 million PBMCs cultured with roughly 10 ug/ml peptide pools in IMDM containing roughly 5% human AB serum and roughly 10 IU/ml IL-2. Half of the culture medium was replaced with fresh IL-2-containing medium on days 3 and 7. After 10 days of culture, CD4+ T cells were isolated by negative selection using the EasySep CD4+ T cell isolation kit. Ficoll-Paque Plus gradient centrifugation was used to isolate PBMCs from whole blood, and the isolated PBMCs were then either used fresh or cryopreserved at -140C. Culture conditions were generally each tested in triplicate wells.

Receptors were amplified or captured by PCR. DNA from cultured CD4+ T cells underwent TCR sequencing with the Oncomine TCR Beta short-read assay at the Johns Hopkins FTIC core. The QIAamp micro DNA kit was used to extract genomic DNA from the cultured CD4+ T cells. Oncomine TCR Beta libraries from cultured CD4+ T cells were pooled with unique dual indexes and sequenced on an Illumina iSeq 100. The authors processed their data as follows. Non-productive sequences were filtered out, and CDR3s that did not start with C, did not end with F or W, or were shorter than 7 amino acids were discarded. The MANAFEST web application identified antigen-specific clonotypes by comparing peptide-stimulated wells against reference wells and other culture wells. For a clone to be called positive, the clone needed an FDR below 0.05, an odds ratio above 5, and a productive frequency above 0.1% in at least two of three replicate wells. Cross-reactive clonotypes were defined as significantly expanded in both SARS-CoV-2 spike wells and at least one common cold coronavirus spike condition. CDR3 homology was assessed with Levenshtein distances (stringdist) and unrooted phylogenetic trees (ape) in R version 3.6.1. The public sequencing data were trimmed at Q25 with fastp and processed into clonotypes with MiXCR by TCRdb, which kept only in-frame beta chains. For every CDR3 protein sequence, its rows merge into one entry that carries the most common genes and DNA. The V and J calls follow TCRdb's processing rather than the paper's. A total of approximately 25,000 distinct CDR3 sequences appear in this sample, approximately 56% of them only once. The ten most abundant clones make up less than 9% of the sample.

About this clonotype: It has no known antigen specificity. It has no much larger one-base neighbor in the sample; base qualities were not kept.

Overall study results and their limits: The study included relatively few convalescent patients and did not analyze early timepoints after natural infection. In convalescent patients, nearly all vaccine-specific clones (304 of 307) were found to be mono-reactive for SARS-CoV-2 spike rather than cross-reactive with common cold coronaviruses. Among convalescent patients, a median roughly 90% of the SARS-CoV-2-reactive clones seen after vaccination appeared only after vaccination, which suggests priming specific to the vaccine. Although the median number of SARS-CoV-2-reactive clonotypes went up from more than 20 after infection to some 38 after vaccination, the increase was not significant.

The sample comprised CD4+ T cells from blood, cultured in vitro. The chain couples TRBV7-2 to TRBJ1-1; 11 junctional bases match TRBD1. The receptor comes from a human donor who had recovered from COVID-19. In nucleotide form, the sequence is TGTGCCAGCAGCTCCTACCGGGACAGGGGGGGCACTGAAGCTTTCTTT. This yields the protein CASSSYRDRGGTEAFF.